This T cell receptor beta chain stems from a study of cytomegalovirus exposure and HLA in healthy donors. Study overall: In a later analysis, it was reported that the 120 validation repertoires had been produced on the same platform as the 690 or so repertoires belonging to the first cohort. Study-level points and caveats: The authors confirmed in vitro that a few CMV-associated chains were specific for CMV antigens. Whilst most TCR sequences proved rare, a subset of public TCRs occurred across many donors. The study flagged 150 to 200 TCR beta chains as cytomegalovirus-associated.

Produced via immunoSEQ multiplex PCR; TCRdb's table is partial and in-frame only. This sample has some 200,000 clones; around 90% occur once, and the top ten carry around 1%. CDR1 is SEHNR, CDR2 FQNEAQ, per germline (reference sequence). J lost 5 bases, V lost 4 bases, and 8 bases had no gene match. This CDR3 contains 14 residues. To note about this clone: What it recognizes is unknown.

The TCR was taken from a woman aged 18-29 years in good health and CMV-seronegative. V and J are TRBV7-9 and TRBJ2-7; TRBD2 agrees at 7 bases. The sequenced sample consisted of PBMCs. The DNA for the CDR3 is TGTGCCAGCAGCTATCAGCGGGGAGATGACGAGCAGTACTTC. This codes for CASSYQRGDDEQYF.